The clone carrying this T cell receptor (beta chain) occurred once. The assay was immunoSEQ multiplex PCR, and TCRdb's table has in-frame clones only and misses some. This table holds 85,000 to 100,000 clones, 93% found once. V was trimmed by 4 bases and J by 4 bases, leaving 7 bases between them. This CDR3 contains 13 residues. Per the germline V gene, CDR1 is WNHNN and CDR2 is SYGVQD (reference sequence). This specimen comes from a study of control samples from healthy donors and cancer patients. This sequence was found in a man between 18 and 35 years old in good health. Input material: blood. The chain employs TRBV10-1 and TRBJ1-4; D call uncertain. CDR3 DNA: TGCGCCAGCAGTGGGACGGATAATGAAAAACTGTTTTTT. Amino acid sequence: CASSGTDNEKLFF.